Following are 27 T cell receptor beta chains from one sample sequenced in a study of CD8+CD57+ T cells in acquired aplastic anemia. The study profiled TCR beta VDJ and CDR3 using genomic DNA as template. Via MiXCR, TCRdb re-called the reads, giving one row per CDR3 protein. The table records about 68,000 distinct CDR3 sequences, roughly 50% of them present only once. Material: sorted CD4+, CD8+, or CD8+CD57+ T cells (not recorded which) from PBMCs. The receptor set was obtained from a human donor in good health, serving as a control.

The chain employs TRBV19 and TRBJ1-2; 8 nucleotides align to TRBD1. The V segment lost 2 bases and the J segment 7 bases; nucleotides outside the gene matches: 3. The CDR3 has 13 amino acids. Germline V gene sequence: CDR1 LNHDA, CDR2 SQIVND (reference sequence). The CDR3 loop reads CASSIFDRGGYTF. The CDR3 region has the DNA TGTGCCAGTAGTATATTCGACAGGGGTGGCTACACCTTC.

J is TRBJ2-2 and V is TRBV9; D is perhaps TRBD2 (6 bases). Germline assignment: CDR1 SGDLS and CDR2 YYNGEE. The germline V and J ends were trimmed by 0 bases and 7 bases, with 10 bases remaining between them. The CDR3 covers 14 residues. This CDR3 reads CASSVGRVGGELFF. Here the CDR3 DNA reads TGTGCCAGCAGCGTAGGGAGGGTCGGCGGGGAGCTGTTTTTT. Looking up the rest from reference TRBV9 and TRBJ2-2 gives the full variable domain: DSGVTQTPKHLITATGQRVTLRCSPRSGDLSVYWYQQSLDQGLQFLIQYYNGEERAKGNILERFSAQQFPDLHSELNLSSLELGDSALYFCASSVGRVGGELFFGEGSRLTVL.

Here the CDR3 DNA reads TGTGCCAGCACCGGACTAGCGGGGGCCTACAATGAGCAGTTCTTC. Its translation: CASTGLAGAYNEQFF. The chain joins TRBV7-3 to TRBJ2-1; 13 nucleotides line up with TRBD2. Germline CDR1 and CDR2: SGHTA and FQGTGA. The V gene end was trimmed by 7 bases and the J gene end by 2 bases; junction bases not matched to a gene: 2. The CDR3 length is 15 residues.

The chain joins TRBV29-1 to TRBJ1-1, with D uncertain. The germline V gene encodes CDR1 SQVTM and CDR2 ANQGSEA. V was trimmed by 6 bases and J by 7 bases, leaving 15 bases between them. The CDR3 runs 12 residues. The CDR3 coding sequence is TGCAGCGTAGCGAGGGTTGGAGGTGAAGCTTTCTTT. This translates into CSVARVGGEAFF. The complete variable domain, with remaining parts taken from reference TRBV29-1 and TRBJ1-1, reads SAVISQKPSRDICQRGTSLTIQCQVDSQVTMMFWYRQQPGQSLTLIATANQGSEATYESGFVIDKFPISRPNLTFSTLTVSNMSPEDSSIYLCSVARVGGEAFFGQGTRLTVV.

The genes are TRBV20-1 and TRBJ2-7; weak D call: TRBD2 (5 bases). The CDR3 is 11 amino acids. Deletions cut 6 bases from V and 3 bases from J, with 9 bases between. Germline loops: CDR1 DFQATT, CDR2 SNEGSKA (reference sequence). In DNA form, the CDR3 reads TGCAGTGCCGGGGTAGACTACGAGCAGTACTTC. It codes for CSAGVDYEQYF.

The chain uses TRBV20-1 and TRBJ2-7; TRBD2 matches at 9 bases. This CDR3 has 14 residues. Per germline, CDR1 DFQATT and CDR2 SNEGSKA (reference sequence). V gave up 3 bases and J gave up 7 bases; unmatched junction bases: 10. The CDR3 DNA follows: TGCAGTGCTAGTATAGTAGCGGGGGCCGGAGAGCAGTACTTC. It codes for CSASIVAGAGEQYF.

CDR3 protein: CASSESRGSGRETQYF. The CDR3 DNA reads as TGCGCCAGCAGTGAGTCCCGCGGATCGGGCAGAGAGACCCAGTACTTC. This sequence joins TRBV10-1 and TRBJ2-5; no clear D gene. V was trimmed by 0 bases and J by 4 bases, leaving 15 bases between them. From germline, CDR1 is WNHNN and CDR2 SYGVQD (reference sequence). The CDR3 consists of 16 residues.

The chain recombines TRBV15 with TRBJ1-3; 8 nucleotides align to TRBD1. The ends lost 8 bases at V and 4 bases at J; junction bases unmatched: 4. In germline, CDR1 is LNHNV, CDR2 YYDKDF (reference sequence). The CDR3 length is 13 residues. Here the CDR3 reads CATRTGWGNTIYF. The CDR3 DNA reads as TGTGCCACCCGGACAGGGTGGGGAAACACCATATATTTT.

J is TRBJ2-7 and V is TRBV19; the match to TRBD1 covers 8 bases. V lost 6 bases and J lost 5; bases outside the gene matches: 3. The V gene's germline CDR1 is LNHDA and CDR2 SQIVND (reference sequence). This CDR3 has 12 amino acids. In DNA form, the CDR3 reads TGTGCCAGTAGGGACAGGGAGAACGAGCAGTACTTC. Its translation is CASRDRENEQYF. The variable domain in full, completed from reference TRBV19 and TRBJ2-7, reads DGGITQSPKYLFRKEGQNVTLSCEQNLNHDAMYWYRQDPGQGLRLIYYSQIVNDFQKGDIAEGYSVSREKKESFPLTVTSAQKNPTAFYLCASRDRENEQYFGPGTRLTVT.

The rearrangement links TRBV5-1 to TRBJ1-2; 7 bases match TRBD1. This CDR3 has 15 residues. Germline-derived CDR1 and CDR2 are SGHRS and YFSETQ. V lost 4 bases to trimming and J lost 2 bases; unmatched junction nucleotides: 8. CDR3 sequence reads: CASSASPDRNYGYTF. CDR3 nucleotide sequence: TGCGCCAGCAGCGCCTCCCCGGACAGGAACTATGGCTACACCTTC.

This clonotype was counted a single time. The V and J genes are TRBV25-1 and TRBJ2-3; 7 bases agree with TRBD1. This CDR3 has 15 residues. Germline V gene lookup returns CDR1 MGHDK and CDR2 SYGVNS. Unmatched junction bases numbered 5, after V lost 5 bases and J lost 0 bases. Here the CDR3 reads CASSKGARSTDTQYF. The CDR3 DNA is TGTGCCAGCAGTAAGGGGGCGCGGAGCACAGATACGCAGTATTTT.

This clonotype was observed a few times. The chain links TRBV7-3 to TRBJ2-7, with 11 bases fitting TRBD1. The CDR3 covers 16 residues. CDR1 SGHTA and CDR2 FQGTGA come from the germline V gene. The ends lost 5 bases at V and 2 bases at J; junction bases unmatched: 8. CDR3 in DNA: TGTGCCAGCAGCCGGGTTCCGGGACAGGGGGCCTACGAGCAGTACTTC. It is translated as CASSRVPGQGAYEQYF.

CDR3 coding DNA: TGTGCCAGCAGCTATACCCAACGGGGGAACACTGAAGCTTTCTTT. Protein: CASSYTQRGNTEAFF. V gene TRBV9 combines with J gene TRBJ1-1; no clear D gene. The CDR3 length is 15 residues. Per the germline V gene, CDR1 is SGDLS and CDR2 is YYNGEE. V was pared by 4 bases and J by 1 base, with 14 bases between.

Notes on this clonotype: At one of its ends the junction is not consistent with the germline gene, which may arise from a read error. The chain combines TRBV11-1 with TRBJ1-1, with D unresolved. Germline-derived CDR1 and CDR2 are SGHAT and FQDESV (reference sequence). The CDR3 is 13 residues long. DNA for the CDR3: TGTGCCAGCAGCTTACGGGTGAACACTGAAGCTTTCTTC. Its translation is CASSLRVNTEAFF. The entire variable domain, with the rest obtained from reference TRBV11-1 and TRBJ1-1, is as follows: EAEVAQSPRYKITEKSQAVAFWCDPISGHATLYWYRQILGQGPELLVQFQDESVVDDSQLPKDRFSAERLKGVDSTLKIQPAELGDSAMYLCASSLRVNTEAFFGQGTRLTVV.

This chain's CDR3 is CASSPAGSEKLFF. CDR3 nucleotide sequence: TGTGCCAGCAGCCCTGCAGGTTCTGAAAAACTGTTTTTT. This rearrangement joins TRBV7-6 to TRBJ1-4, with no clear D. The CDR3 runs 13 residues. Trimming pared 5 bases from V and 7 bases from J, leaving 11 bases between. Per germline, CDR1 SGHVS and CDR2 FNYEAQ.

The V and J genes are TRBV27 and TRBJ1-1; D is unresolved. There are 14 residues in the CDR3. CDR1 is MNHEY, CDR2 SMNVEV, per germline (reference sequence). The V end lost 6 bases, the J end lost 1 base, and 12 bases lay between the germline ends. DNA for the CDR3: TGTGCCAGCAGAATCTTGGCGGAGAACACTGAAGCTTTCTTT. Translation: CASRILAENTEAFF.

V is TRBV19 and J is TRBJ2-5; D tentatively fits TRBD1 or TRBD2 (5 bases each). V lost 3 bases and J 1 base, leaving 15 bases between the germline ends. CDR1 and CDR2 (germline): LNHDA, SQIVND (reference sequence). The length of the CDR3 is 16 residues. The CDR3 DNA sequence: TGTGCCAGTAGTATGTGGGGCGGGCTGATCCAAGAGACCCAGTACTTC. This sequence encodes CASSMWGGLIQETQYF. The complete variable domain, with remaining parts taken from reference TRBV19 and TRBJ2-5, reads DGGITQSPKYLFRKEGQNVTLSCEQNLNHDAMYWYRQDPGQGLRLIYYSQIVNDFQKGDIAEGYSVSREKKESFPLTVTSAQKNPTAFYLCASSMWGGLIQETQYFGPGTRLLVL.

This clonotype was seen at least ten times. This chain uses TRBV27 with TRBJ2-7, with D perhaps assigned TRBD1 or TRBD2 (6 bases each). V gave up 5 bases and J gave up 2 bases, with 22 bases separating them. Germline assignment: CDR1 MNHEY and CDR2 SMNVEV (reference sequence). The CDR3 consists of 17 residues. The CDR3 sequence is CASSAATGIGGPYEQYF. Written as DNA, the CDR3 is TGTGCCAGCAGTGCCGCTACAGGGATAGGAGGGCCCTACGAGCAGTACTTC.

Concerning this clonotype: At one boundary the junction diverges from the germline segment, which might be a read error. The chain is built from TRBV2 and TRBJ1-2; D ambiguous. CDR1 is SNHLY, CDR2 FYNNEI, per germline. CDR3 length: 13 amino acids. The CDR3: CASSVTDPYGYTF. The CDR3 bases are TGTGCCAGCAGTGTAACAGACCCCTATGGCTACACCTTT.

With regard to this clonotype: This clone may be a read error of a much larger clone one base away. The chain couples TRBV18 to TRBJ2-7; a possible D gene is TRBD1 (5 bases). This CDR3 comprises 12 residues. V was trimmed by 8 bases and J by 4 bases, leaving 12 bases between them. Germline V gives CDR1 KGHSH, CDR2 LQKENI. CDR3 bases: TGTGCCAGCCCACAGGCTCATTACGAGCAGTACTTC. Translated, it gives CASPQAHYEQYF.

The rearrangement joins TRBV6-1 to TRBJ2-3; TRBD1 aligns across 10 bases. CDR1 MNHNS and CDR2 SASEGT come from the germline V gene. The CDR3 spans 15 residues. V lost 2 bases and J lost 4; bases outside the gene matches: 3. CDR3 in DNA: TGTGCCAGCAGTGAAACGACAGGGGGCGCAGATACGCAGTATTTT. Its protein is CASSETTGGADTQYF.

V usage is TRBV19 and J usage is TRBJ1-6; D is perhaps TRBD1 (6 bases). Germline CDR1 LNHDA, CDR2 SQIVND (reference sequence). CDR3 size: 14 residues. V shed 9 bases and J shed 9 bases, with 18 bases lying between them. The CDR3 sequence is CASSAEGEGSPLHF. The CDR3 DNA is TGTGCCAGCAGCGCCGAGGGGGAGGGTTCACCCCTCCACTTT.

The chain carries TRBV19 and TRBJ2-7; TRBD2 matches 7 bases. CDR3 length equals 14 residues. J lost 1 base, V lost 4 bases, and 4 bases had no gene match. Germline V gene lookup returns CDR1 LNHDA and CDR2 SQIVND (reference sequence). The CDR3 reads CASSTQRGSYEQYF. DNA of the CDR3: TGTGCCAGTAGTACCCAGCGGGGTTCCTACGAGCAGTACTTC.

This clonotype is deemed medium-sized (0.01 to 0.1%). The chain recombines TRBV29-1 with TRBJ2-5; 7 positions match TRBD2. Germline V gene sequence: CDR1 SQVTM, CDR2 ANQGSEA. The length of the CDR3 is 14 residues. The junction had 6 bases not matched to a gene; V was cut back by 4 bases and J by 1 base. DNA of the CDR3: TGCAGCGTTGTGCGGGAGCGAGCCCAAGAGACCCAGTACTTC. Its protein product is CSVVRERAQETQYF.

This clonotype was seen at least ten times. The chain uses TRBV27 and TRBJ2-7, with D perhaps matching TRBD2 (5 bases). The CDR3 length is 13 residues. The germline V gene has CDR1 MNHEY and CDR2 SMNVEV (reference sequence). Trimming stripped 3 bases from V and 1 base from J, with 7 bases between. CDR3 amino acids: CASSFRGSYEQYF. The CDR3, as DNA: TGTGCCAGCAGTTTCCGGGGATCCTACGAGCAGTACTTC.

The chain combines TRBV29-1 with TRBJ1-2; 8 bases agree with TRBD1. V gave up 1 base and J gave up 7 bases; unmatched junction bases: 5. Germline lookup yields CDR1 SQVTM and CDR2 ANQGSEA. The CDR3 contains 13 residues. CDR3 sequence (DNA): TGCAGCGTTGAAGTGACAGGGGACCGTGGCTACACCTTC. Translation: CSVEVTGDRGYTF.

This rearrangement joins TRBV20-1 to TRBJ1-5, with TRBD1 matching 10 bases. The ends lost 1 base at V and 5 bases at J; junction bases unmatched: 2. CDR3 length: 14 residues. Germline loops: CDR1 DFQATT, CDR2 SNEGSKA (reference sequence). CDR3 sequence: CSARGDRGDQPQHF. The DNA of the CDR3 is TGCAGTGCTAGAGGGGACAGGGGAGATCAGCCCCAGCATTTT.